This TCR beta chain was retrieved from a study of shared clonotypes between healthy human individuals. Splitting of each subset's genomic DNA was done evenly across several immunoSEQ plates. The assay was immunoSEQ multiplex PCR, and TCRdb's table has in-frame clones only and misses some. The data show millions of clones, less than 95% seen once. Points from the study as a whole: Sequencing of the sorted subsets was shown by rarefaction to be incomplete despite large depth. Sharing of clonotypes among donors was expected to vary with sequencing depth.

The CDR3 contains 13 residues. Germline-derived CDR1 and CDR2 are ENHRY and SYGVKD. V dropped 8 bases and J dropped 2 bases, with 9 bases sitting between them. As defined, naive CD8 cells were CD45RO-negative and positively selected for CCR7, with terminally differentiated effector memory CD45RA+ cells excluded. The donors were adults (healthy and HIV-negative) with no recent acute infections or vaccinations. A word on this clone: Its target is not known.

The chain uses TRBV10-3 and TRBJ2-2; D perhaps matches TRBD1 (5 bases). This TCR came from a man aged 18 to 30 in good health. Sequenced input: naive CD8+ T cells sorted from blood. The CDR3 DNA is TGTGCCATCGAACAGGCCAACACCGGGGAGCTGTTTTTT. This sequence encodes CAIEQANTGELFF.